This T cell receptor beta chain was sequenced during a study of T cells in Graves' hyperthyroidism and ophthalmopathy. Study at large: Peripheral blood samples were taken at initial diagnosis, prior to any treatment.

This clonotype occurred many times. Germline V CDR1 and CDR2: GTSNPN, SVGIG (reference sequence). V was cut by 0 bases and J by 0 bases, with 10 bases left in between. The CDR3 consists of 15 residues. Amplification of TCR beta CDR3 regions was performed using RNA transcripts as template. The HTBI primer set drove a first-round RT-PCR of the TCR CDR3. TCRdb analysed the multiplex PCR reads with MiXCR anew, one entry per CDR3 protein. Of roughly 380,000 distinct CDR3 sequences in the sample, approximately 15% were seen once. Patients aged 18 to 65 had newly diagnosed hyperthyroidism that had lasted under 2 months. Each diagnosis drew on symptoms, thyroxine, TRAb, thyroid ultrasound and orbital computed tomography findings.

The source material was blood. V usage is TRBV30 and J usage is TRBJ2-3, with a possible D match to TRBD2 (5 bases). The sequence came from a man younger than 45 with Graves' hyperthyroidism that later progressed to Graves' ophthalmopathy. The CDR3 loop reads CAWSVREKSTDTQYF. CDR3 coding DNA: TGTGCCTGGAGTGTAAGGGAGAAGAGCACAGATACGCAGTATTTT.